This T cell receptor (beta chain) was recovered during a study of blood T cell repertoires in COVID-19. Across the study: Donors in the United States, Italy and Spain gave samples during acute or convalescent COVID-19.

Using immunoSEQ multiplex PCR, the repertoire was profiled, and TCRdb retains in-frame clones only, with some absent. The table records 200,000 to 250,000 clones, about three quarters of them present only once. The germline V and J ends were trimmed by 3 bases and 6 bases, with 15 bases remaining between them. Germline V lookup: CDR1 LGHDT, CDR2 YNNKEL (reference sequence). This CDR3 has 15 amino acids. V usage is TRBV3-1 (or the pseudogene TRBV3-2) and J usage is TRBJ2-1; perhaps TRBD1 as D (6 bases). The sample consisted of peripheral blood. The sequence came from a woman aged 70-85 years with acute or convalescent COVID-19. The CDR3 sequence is CASSQTGTSSNEQFF. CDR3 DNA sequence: TGTGCCAGCAGCCAGACCGGGACATCCAGCAATGAGCAGTTCTTC.